The 20 T cell receptor beta chains in this list originate from one sample, sequenced in a study of control samples from healthy donors and cancer patients. Sequencing was performed with immunoSEQ multiplex PCR; in TCRdb, only in-frame clones are kept and a portion is missing. The data show about 140,000 clones, with 80% to 90% seen just once and roughly 8.7% held by the top ten. Sequences were obtained from blood. The receptor source for this set is a woman under 40 in good health.

This sequence joins TRBV29-1 and TRBJ1-4, with D perhaps TRBD1 (6 bases). The V and J ends lost 6 bases and 2 bases respectively, with 10 bases between them. The CDR3 consists of 13 residues. CDR1 and CDR2 (germline): SQVTM, ANQGSEA. The CDR3 here is CSVHRATNEKLFF. Written as DNA, the CDR3 is TGCAGCGTCCACAGGGCCACTAATGAAAAACTGTTTTTT.

This chain connects TRBV7-9 to TRBJ1-3; D is unresolved. Trimming removed 1 base at V and 6 bases at J, with 19 bases between. The CDR3 contains 17 residues. Germline CDR1 reads SEHNR; CDR2 reads FQNEAQ (reference sequence). CDR3 DNA: TGTGCCAGCAGCTTAGATTGGGTCGTGGGCCCGGTAAACACCATATATTTT. It specifies CASSLDWVVGPVNTIYF.

The V gene is TRBV30, the J gene TRBJ2-5; TRBD2 might be the D (7 bases). The CDR3 covers 13 residues. The germline V gene encodes CDR1 GTSNPN and CDR2 SVGIG (reference sequence). Trimming cost V 4 bases and J 4 bases, with 13 bases left between them. For the CDR3, the DNA is TGTGCCTGGACTAGCGGAGGGGGAGAGACCCAGTACTTC. Residues: CAWTSGGGETQYF.

This clone was observed a single time. The rearrangement links TRBV5-4 to TRBJ1-6; D is ambiguous. The V end was cut by 0 bases, the J end by 4 bases, with 11 bases between. The CDR3 is 16 amino acids. CDR1 is SGHNT, CDR2 YYREEE, per germline (reference sequence). CDR3 sequence: CASSLDPYRYNSPLHF. Here the CDR3 DNA reads TGTGCCAGCAGCTTGGACCCCTACCGGTATAATTCACCCCTCCACTTT.

This clone came up once. The chain links TRBV5-1 to TRBJ2-1, with D hard to call. This CDR3 is 16 amino acids long. V was shortened by 0 bases and J by 0 bases, with 10 bases between the two germline ends. CDR1 and CDR2 from the germline V gene are SGHRS and YFSETQ. The CDR3 is CASSLVAASSYNEQFF. The CDR3 DNA reads as TGCGCCAGCAGCTTGGTGGCGGCCAGCTCCTACAATGAGCAGTTCTTC.

The chain combines TRBV5-1 with TRBJ2-5, with D hard to call. CDR1 and CDR2 (germline): SGHRS, YFSETQ. V was clipped by 5 bases and J by 1 base, with 12 bases between them. The CDR3 is 14 amino acids. The CDR3 is CASRRQTSQETQYF. In nucleotides, the CDR3 is TGCGCCAGCAGAAGGCAGACTTCCCAAGAGACCCAGTACTTC.

The chain carries TRBV7-6 and TRBJ2-2; D perhaps matches TRBD1 (6 bases). CDR3 length: 16 amino acids. CDR1 is SGHVS and CDR2 is FNYEAQ in the germline V gene. With 5 bases removed from V and 4 bases from J, the gap between germline ends came to 17 bases. The CDR3 spells CASSGWAGTSTGELFF. CDR3 in DNA: TGTGCCAGCAGCGGGTGGGCCGGGACATCCACCGGGGAGCTGTTTTTT. Full variable domain (missing parts from reference TRBV7-6 and TRBJ2-2): GAGVSQSPRYKVTKRGQDVALRCDPISGHVSLYWYRQALGQGPEFLTYFNYEAQQDKSGLPNDRFSAERPEGSISTLTIQRTEQRDSAMYRCASSGWAGTSTGELFFGEGSRLTVL.

The J gene is TRBJ2-5, the V gene TRBV6-6; 9 nucleotides agree with TRBD2. The germline V gene has CDR1 MNHNY and CDR2 SVGAGI (reference sequence). CDR3 length: 15 residues. V shed 5 bases and J 2 bases; nucleotides not matched to a gene: 6. The CDR3 bases are TGTGCCAGCAGTCTCATTCTAGCGGGACAAGAGACCCAGTACTTC. It is translated as CASSLILAGQETQYF.

The chain couples TRBV7-8 to TRBJ2-2, with D perhaps matching TRBD1 (6 bases). The CDR3 sequence is 14 residues long. V lost 4 bases to trimming and J lost 7 bases, with 13 bases between them. The germline CDR1 and CDR2 sequences are SGHVS and FQNEAQ. The CDR3 here is CASSSGTSLGELFF. For the CDR3, the DNA is TGTGCCAGCAGCTCCGGGACATCCCTCGGGGAGCTGTTTTTT.

The J gene is TRBJ1-4, the V gene TRBV5-1; 9 nucleotides match TRBD1. The ends lost 0 bases at V and 10 bases at J; junction bases unmatched: 4. The CDR3 loop spans 14 amino acids. Germline-derived CDR1 and CDR2 are SGHRS and YFSETQ. In DNA form, the CDR3 reads TGCGCCAGCAGCTTGGGGGGACAGGGAGGAAAACTGTTTTTT. Protein: CASSLGGQGGKLFF.

This clone appeared a single time. This chain joins TRBV3-1 (or the pseudogene TRBV3-2) and TRBJ2-2, with 7 bases fitting TRBD1. The CDR3 loop spans 15 amino acids. Germline trimming cut 8 bases from V and 4 bases from J; bases unmatched to any gene: 10. Germline V gives CDR1 LGHDT, CDR2 YNNKEL (reference sequence). CDR3 sequence (DNA): TGTGCCAGCGGAGATTATCGGACAGGCACCGGGGAGCTGTTTTTT. Residues: CASGDYRTGTGELFF.

The V gene is TRBV7-2, the J gene TRBJ2-7; no clear D. The CDR3 consists of 14 residues. In germline, CDR1 is SGHTA, CDR2 FQGNSA. Trimming took 1 base from V and 4 from J, leaving 11 bases between them. Here the CDR3 reads CASSLVWVGYEQYF. Written as DNA, the CDR3 is TGTGCCAGCAGCTTAGTTTGGGTGGGGTACGAGCAGTACTTC.

This rearrangement joins TRBV3-1 (or the pseudogene TRBV3-2) to TRBJ2-3; 8 bases map to TRBD1. Per the germline V gene, CDR1 is LGHDT and CDR2 is YNNKEL (reference sequence). V shed 0 bases and J 3 bases; nucleotides not matched to a gene: 2. The CDR3 contains 15 residues. CDR3 nucleotides: TGTGCCAGCAGCCAAGACGACAGGGGTACAGATACGCAGTATTTT. It codes for CASSQDDRGTDTQYF.

The chain has TRBV30 and TRBJ1-5; 7 bases align to TRBD1. V was clipped by 4 bases and J by 7 bases; unmatched bases: 13. Germline V gene sequence: CDR1 GTSNPN, CDR2 SVGIG (reference sequence). The CDR3 length is 15 residues. For the CDR3, the DNA is TGTGCCTGGACCCAGGGACAGCTAGGAGGCCAGCCCCAGCATTTT. Its protein is CAWTQGQLGGQPQHF. The whole variable domain, remainder taken from reference TRBV30 and TRBJ1-5, is SQTIHQWPATLVQPVGSPLSLECTVEGTSNPNLYWYRQAAGRGLQLLFYSVGIGQISSEVPQNLSASRPQDRQFILSSKKLLLSDSGFYLCAWTQGQLGGQPQHFGDGTRLSIL.

The chain employs TRBV6-5 and TRBJ2-1; tentative D call: TRBD1 (5 bases). The CDR3 consists of 12 residues. Trimming left V 2 bases short and J 7 bases short, with 6 bases between. Germline V CDR1 and CDR2: MNHEY, SVGAGI. The CDR3 is CASSYTGNEQFF. The CDR3 coding sequence is TGTGCCAGCAGTTACACAGGAAATGAGCAGTTCTTC.

The chain carries TRBV7-3 and TRBJ2-6; D ambiguous. There are 15 residues in the CDR3. V lost 4 bases, J lost 0 bases, and 7 bases lay in between. The germline V gene has CDR1 SGHTA and CDR2 FQGTGA. CDR3 region: CASSSAVSGANVLTF. DNA of the CDR3: TGTGCCAGCAGCTCTGCCGTCTCTGGGGCCAACGTCCTGACTTTC. The full variable domain, completed using reference TRBV7-3 and TRBJ2-6, is GAGVSQTPSNKVTEKGKYVELRCDPISGHTALYWYRQSLGQGPEFLIYFQGTGAADDSGLPNDRFFAVRPEGSVSTLKIQRTERGDSAVYLCASSSAVSGANVLTFGAGSRLTVL.

The genes are TRBV27 and TRBJ2-3; TRBD1 is a possible D gene (6 bases). Germline lookup yields CDR1 MNHEY and CDR2 SMNVEV (reference sequence). V lost 5 bases, J lost 5 bases, and 14 bases lay in between. The CDR3 has 14 amino acids. CDR3 in DNA: TGTGCCAGCAGTCCTCAGGGGAATGTAGATACGCAGTATTTT. Translating it yields CASSPQGNVDTQYF.

Comment on this clone: It is unclear where the CDR3 begins or ends on the DNA, so no DNA is shown, and the CDR3 is as TCRdb lists it. J is TRBJ2-7 and V is TRBV27. The CDR3 spans 16 amino acids, including both terminal residues. In germline, CDR1 is MNHEY, CDR2 SMNVEV (reference sequence). CDR3: CASSLSSGQLTYEQYF.

This sequence joins TRBV20-1 and TRBJ1-2; the D gene is possibly TRBD1 (6 bases). Trimming shortened V by 5 bases and J by 8 bases, and 9 bases separated the two germline ends. From germline, CDR1 is DFQATT and CDR2 SNEGSKA (reference sequence). The length of the CDR3 is 10 residues. The DNA for the CDR3 is TGCAGTGCTGTTGGGACAGGCTACACCTTC. Amino acids: CSAVGTGYTF.

This sequence joins TRBV6-6 and TRBJ2-3; TRBD2 matches 9 bases. This CDR3 has 19 residues. Trimming removed 5 bases from V and 3 bases from J; junction bases left unmatched: 18. Germline CDR1 and CDR2: MNHNY and SVGAGI (reference sequence). This CDR3 reads CASSPYSGGREGITDTQYF. CDR3 coding DNA: TGTGCCAGCAGTCCATATAGCGGCGGGAGGGAAGGGATTACAGATACGCAGTATTTT.